This T cell receptor beta chain was captured by sequencing in a study of control samples from healthy donors and cancer patients. Method: immunoSEQ multiplex PCR; TCRdb's copy keeps in-frame clones and lacks some. The table has 90,000 to 100,000 clones, around three quarters seen once. This clone was observed a handful of times. Specimen: blood. The TCR sequence derives from a woman aged 25 to 45 in good health.

The CDR3 protein is CASSPHRQVLYEQYF. The CDR3 nucleotides are TGTGCCAGCAGCCCACATCGACAGGTACTATACGAGCAGTACTTC. The gene calls are TRBV7-2 and TRBJ2-7; TRBD1 might be the D (6 bases). Germline V lookup: CDR1 SGHTA, CDR2 FQGNSA. This CDR3 has 15 residues. The V gene lost 5 bases and the J gene lost 4 bases, with 18 bases spanning the gap.